This T cell receptor beta chain emerged from a study of cytomegalovirus exposure and HLA in healthy donors. PCR employed 60 Vbeta and 13 Jbeta primers. Here immunoSEQ multiplex PCR was the method, and the copy in TCRdb shows in-frame clones only, minus some. The sample shows roughly 230,000 clones, around 78% of them seen only once. J was trimmed by 3 bases and V by 0 bases; bases with no gene match: 4. The CDR3 totals 16 residues. In germline, CDR1 is SEHNR, CDR2 FQNEAQ (reference sequence). At the time of sampling, donors were nominally healthy, though unrecorded immune exposures were likely. Material for sequencing was PBMCs. The clonotype comes from a boy aged 10-17 years in good health and CMV-seronegative. The rearrangement joins TRBV7-9 to TRBJ2-5, with 10 positions matching TRBD1. DNA of the CDR3: TGTGCCAGCAGCTTAGCGAGTGGGACAGGGGAAGAGACCCAGTACTTC. Protein product: CASSLASGTGEETQYF.